This section outlines one T cell receptor (beta chain) sequence together with its context. No antigen is known for it. TCRdb ran MiXCR on the 5' RACE reads and lists one entry per CDR3 protein. The table shows 450,000 to 650,000 distinct CDR3 sequences, with roughly 12% occurring only once. This specimen belongs to a study of T cells after yellow fever vaccination. Study conclusions and caveats: When the response was secondary, it was weaker but reached its peak faster, day 5 versus 15.

The germline CDR1 and CDR2 sequences are SGHAT and FQNNGV. The CDR3 runs 19 residues. V lost 4 bases and J 5 bases, leaving 27 bases between the germline ends. This rearrangement joins TRBV11-2 to TRBJ2-1; a weak D match, TRBD2 (5 bases). Sequenced material: PBMCs, taken on the day of the yellow fever booster vaccination. The sequence came from a man aged 25 to 40 who received the YFV17D yellow fever vaccine. The CDR3 reads CASSYKVSARALGDNEQFF. The CDR3 DNA reads as TGTGCCAGCAGCTACAAAGTTAGCGCGAGGGCCCTCGGGGACAATGAGCAGTTCTTC.